These T cell receptor beta chains were read from a single sample in a study of a mutant IDH1 vaccine in newly diagnosed glioma. TCRdb's copy holds only in-frame clones and misses some; the assay was immunoSEQ multiplex PCR. The sample shows about 50,000 clones, 80% to 90% of them seen only once. Specimen: PBMCs, collected from a glioma patient treated with radiotherapy, temozolomide or both. Every receptor here comes from a man aged 40-55 years with glioma. Each CDR3 is given with its conserved first and last residue. Fields, in order: J gene, V gene, clone size, D gene, CDR3 DNA, CDR3 protein. A D gene is named only where the DNA matches it firmly. Some rows have no size entry. The others give once, few or many, or a class for an expanded clone.

>TRBJ1-3|TRBV14|-|-
TGTGCCAGCAGCCAAGATAGGTATAAGGACAGCTCTGGAAACACCATATATTTT
CASSQDRYKDSSGNTIYF
>TRBJ2-1|TRBV14|-|TRBD1
TGTGCCAGCAGCCGTTTCGGGACAGGGGACAGTGAGCAGTTCTTC
CASSRFGTGDSEQFF
>TRBJ2-1|TRBV14|-|TRBD2
TGTGCCAGCAGGGACACAGGAGGACTAGCGAGCCATGAGCAGTTCTTC
CASRDTGGLASHEQFF
>TRBJ1-5|TRBV28|-|-
TGTGCCAGCAGATCTCCGCGGGGGGGCAATCAGCCCCAGCATTTT
CASRSPRGGNQPQHF
>TRBJ1-2|TRBV7-2|-|-
TGTGCCAGCATTGGGGGTTCCCGCCCCCACTATGGGGGCTACACCTTC
CASIGGSRPHYGGYTF
>TRBJ2-3|TRBV5-6|-|TRBD2
TGTGCCAGCAGGGTGACGACTAGCGGGAGGACAGATACGCAGTATTTT
CASRVTTSGRTDTQYF
>TRBJ2-7|TRBV19|few|-
TGTGCCAGTAGTATGCCCAGTCCACCCTACGAGCAGTACTTC
CASSMPSPPYEQYF
>TRBJ2-7|TRBV4-3|-|TRBD2
TGCGCCAGCAGCCAGACTAGCGGGAGAGCCTACGAGCAGTACTTC
CASSQTSGRAYEQYF
>TRBJ1-5|TRBV5-1|-|-
TGCGCCAGCAGCTTGTCGGGATATGGCAATCAGCCCCAGCATTTT
CASSLSGYGNQPQHF
>TRBJ2-7|TRBV7-9|once|-
TGTGCCAGCAGCCCTAACGCCCCCTACGAGCAGTACTTC
CASSPNAPYEQYF
>TRBJ2-7|TRBV28|-|-
TGTGCCAGCACTCGTCTTTCCTACGAGCAGTACTTC
CASTRLSYEQYF
>TRBJ2-3|TRBV2|-|TRBD2
TGTGCCAGCAGTCTCTCGGGACTAGCGGGAGGGGCAGGGAACACAGATACGCAGTATTTT
CASSLSGLAGGAGNTDTQYF
>TRBJ2-5|TRBV6-5|-|-
TGTGCCAGCAGTTACCCGGGCGCCGGGGAGACCCAGTACTTC
CASSYPGAGETQYF
>TRBJ2-7|TRBV19|-|-
TGTGCCAGTAGTCCGGGGGCAATACACGAGCAGTACTTC
CASSPGAIHEQYF
>TRBJ2-2|TRBV7-2|once|-
TGTGCCAGCAGCACCTCGACAGGATTCACCGGGGAGCTGTTTTTT
CASSTSTGFTGELFF
>TRBJ2-1|TRBV7-2|-|TRBD1
TGTGCCAGCAGCTCCCGGGACAGGGGGCTTTGGGAGTTCTTC
CASSSRDRGLWEFF
>TRBJ2-3|TRBV29-1|-|TRBD2
TGCAGCGCCGTCGGCCTAGCGGGAATCACAGATACGCAGTATTTT
CSAVGLAGITDTQYF
>TRBJ2-7|TRBV13|-|-
TGTGCCAGCAGTTGGAGATGGGACGAGCAGTACTTC
CASSWRWDEQYF
>TRBJ2-5|TRBV18|-|-
TGTGCCAGCTCTAACAATAACAGGGCGGGAGAGACCCAGTACTTC
CASSNNNRAGETQYF
>TRBJ2-3|TRBV2|-|-
TGTGCCAGCACCGGCTACACAGATACGCAGTATTTT
CASTGYTDTQYF
>TRBJ2-6|TRBV7-2|-|-
TGTGCCAGCAGCTTGGGGAGCTCTGGGGCCAACGTCCTGACTTTC
CASSLGSSGANVLTF
>TRBJ1-3|TRBV5-1|-|TRBD1
TGCGCCAGCAGCTTGGCGGACAGGGGGCCGGCTGGAAACACCATATATTTT
CASSLADRGPAGNTIYF
>TRBJ2-7|TRBV2|-|TRBD2
TGTGCCAGCAGGGGGGGACTAGCGAATACGGAGTACTTC
CASRGGLANTEYF
>TRBJ2-1|TRBV11-2|-|TRBD2
TGTGCCAGCAGCCGGGGGGGGACAACCTACAATGAGCAGTTCTTC
CASSRGGTTYNEQFF
>TRBJ1-2|TRBV6-1|few|TRBD1
TGTGCCAGCAGTTTCCTCAGGGGGAGTAACTATGGCTACACCTTC
CASSFLRGSNYGYTF
>TRBJ2-5|TRBV9|once|TRBD2
TGTGCCAGCAGCGTAGGGACTAGCGAGGGTCAAGAGACCCAGTACTTC
CASSVGTSEGQETQYF
>TRBJ1-2|TRBV6-1|once|-
TGTGCCAGCAGTGAGAAGGGTTATGGCTACACCTTC
CASSEKGYGYTF
>TRBJ2-7|TRBV6-5|-|-
TGTGCCAGCAGACTCGGTAGGTCGAGCTCCTACGAGCAGTACTTC
CASRLGRSSSYEQYF
>TRBJ2-7|TRBV16|-|TRBD2
TGTGCCAGCAGCCAAGGTGGACTAGCGGTCTACGAGCAGTACTTC
CASSQGGLAVYEQYF
>TRBJ2-7|TRBV7-2|-|TRBD2
TGTGCCAGCAGCTTGACTAGCGGGAGTGTCTACGAGCAGTACTTC
CASSLTSGSVYEQYF
>TRBJ2-7|TRBV4-2|-|TRBD1
TGTGCCAGCAGCCATCCGACCGGACAGGCGAACTCCTACGAGCAGTACTTC
CASSHPTGQANSYEQYF
>TRBJ2-3|TRBV5-1|-|-
TGCGCCAGCAGCCAAAATCATAAGGCAGATACGCAGTATTTT
CASSQNHKADTQYF
>TRBJ2-7|TRBV27|once|-
TGTGCCAGCAGCAAGACGGTCTCCTACGAGCAGTACTTC
CASSKTVSYEQYF
>TRBJ2-5|TRBV7-3|-|-
TGTGCCAGCAGCCCTAGAGGGCGGGCGATGTCAGAGACCCAGTACTTC
CASSPRGRAMSETQYF
>TRBJ1-2|TRBV11-2|-|-
TGTGCCAGCAGCCTCGGGGGGGCATATGGCTACACCTTC
CASSLGGAYGYTF
>TRBJ2-5|TRBV7-2|-|-
TGTGCCAGCAGCGTTTTTTGGAGTGGGTCGGAAGAGACCCAGTACTTC
CASSVFWSGSEETQYF
>TRBJ1-1|TRBV18|-|-
TGTGCCAGCTTCCTCAAAGGCCCTCGGAACACTGAAGCTTTCTTT
CASFLKGPRNTEAFF
>TRBJ1-3|TRBV7-2|-|TRBD1
TGTGCCAGCAGCTTATCAACAGGGGCTGGAAACACCATATATTTT
CASSLSTGAGNTIYF
>TRBJ2-7|TRBV19|-|-
TGTGCCAGTGGGACGGAAATCTCCTACGAGCAGTACTTC
CASGTEISYEQYF
>TRBJ2-3|TRBV13|-|-
TGTGCCAGCAGCTTAGGCCTTAACGCGGGGAATACGCAGTATTTT
CASSLGLNAGNTQYF
>TRBJ2-7|TRBV7-2|-|-
TGTGCCAGCAGCTTCCCACCTACCTACGAGCAGTACTTC
CASSFPPTYEQYF
>TRBJ1-2|TRBV5-1|-|TRBD1
TGCGCCAGCAGCCCAGATGGACAGGGAGGGCAAGGCTACACCTTC
CASSPDGQGGQGYTF
>TRBJ2-4|TRBV7-9|-|-
TGTGCCAGCAGCTTAGAGGCGGGCAGGGTGGCGAACATTCAGTACTTC
CASSLEAGRVANIQYF
>TRBJ2-5|TRBV6-1|-|-
TGTGCCAGCAGTGATTTACGGGAGACCCAGTACTTC
CASSDLRETQYF
>TRBJ2-7|TRBV6-6|few|-
TGTGCCAGCAGTTTCCCAGGAGGCTACGAGCAGTACTTC
CASSFPGGYEQYF
>TRBJ2-1|TRBV19|-|-
TGTGCCAGTAGTACCACAGGTTACAATGAGCAGTTCTTC
CASSTTGYNEQFF
>TRBJ2-7|TRBV7-3|-|TRBD1
TGTGCCAGCAGTCGAACAGGGGGGCCTGGCTACGAGCAGTACTTC
CASSRTGGPGYEQYF
>TRBJ2-7|TRBV7-3|-|TRBD2
TGTGCCAGCAGCTTAACGGCGAGCGGGGGCTACGAGCAGTACTTC
CASSLTASGGYEQYF
>TRBJ2-6|TRBV6-4|-|-
TGTGCCAGCAGTAAGGACGGCTCTGGGGCCAACGTCCTGACTTTC
CASSKDGSGANVLTF
>TRBJ1-5|TRBV28|-|-
TGTGCCAGCAGTTTGGGGGGTGGTAGTCGGCCCCAGCATTTT
CASSLGGGSRPQHF
>TRBJ1-4|TRBV4-3|-|-
TGCGCCAGCAGCCGTAAAGGGGGAACTAATGAAAAACTGTTTTTT
CASSRKGGTNEKLFF
>TRBJ2-1|TRBV7-3|-|TRBD2
TGTGCCAGCAGCAAAGGACTAGCGGGAGTCTATGAGCAGTTCTTC
CASSKGLAGVYEQFF
>TRBJ1-2|TRBV12-5|-|TRBD1
TGTGCTAGTGGTATCGAGGGACAGGGGCATGGCTACACCTTC
CASGIEGQGHGYTF
>TRBJ2-5|TRBV9|-|TRBD2
TGTGCCAGCAGCGTAGACGTAGCGGGAGGTATATCCCAGTACTTC
CASSVDVAGGISQYF
>TRBJ2-7|TRBV7-2|-|TRBD2
TGTGCCAGCAGCTCCCCGGGACTAGCGGGAGGGACCGAGCAGTACTTC
CASSSPGLAGGTEQYF
>TRBJ1-2|TRBV7-6|-|-
TGTGCGATCGGCGGGCGGCGGGGCGGAGACTATGGCTACACCTTC
CAIGGRRGGDYGYTF
>TRBJ2-2|TRBV6-5|-|-
TGTGCCAGCAGTTACTCGTGGGGGGCGCGAACCGGGGAGCTGTTTTTT
CASSYSWGARTGELFF